The rows below give T cell receptor beta chains drawn from one sample of a study of Graves' ophthalmopathy and Graves' hyperthyroidism. In TCRdb, the multiplex PCR reads were re-called with MiXCR into one record per CDR3 protein. The table lists roughly 1.1 million distinct CDR3 sequences, approximately 35% of them singletons. The specimen was peripheral blood or thyroid tissue (not recorded which). The receptor source for this set is an adult man with Graves' hyperthyroidism. Each CDR3 is given with its conserved first and last residue. D genes are given only for firm matches.

V gene: TRBV4-1
D gene: TRBD1
J gene: TRBJ2-7
CDR3 protein: CASSQSRQGNYEQYF

V gene: TRBV6-6
D gene: NA
J gene: TRBJ1-1
CDR3 protein: CASSRGGANTEAFF

V gene: TRBV10-3
D gene: NA
J gene: TRBJ2-5
CDR3 protein: CAIIGELGNIQETQYF

V gene: TRBV4-3
D gene: NA
J gene: TRBJ1-4
CDR3 protein: CASSQFSDSGREKLFF

V gene: TRBV7-8
D gene: NA
J gene: TRBJ2-7
CDR3 protein: CASLLASEQYF

V gene: TRBV5-1
D gene: NA
J gene: TRBJ2-7
CDR3 protein: CASSLGVGAGAYEQYF

V gene: TRBV5-1
D gene: TRBD2
J gene: TRBJ2-5
CDR3 protein: CASKPGTRQETQYF

V gene: TRBV13
D gene: TRBD2
J gene: TRBJ2-7
CDR3 protein: CASSSRGLHYEQYF

V gene: TRBV2
D gene: NA
J gene: TRBJ2-5
CDR3 protein: CASSRQVSETQYF

V gene: TRBV7-9
D gene: NA
J gene: TRBJ2-7
CDR3 protein: CASSPRSGAVYEQYF

V gene: TRBV7-8
D gene: NA
J gene: TRBJ1-1
CDR3 protein: CASSQEFVMNTEAFF

V gene: TRBV4-3
D gene: NA
J gene: TRBJ1-4
CDR3 protein: CASSQEETTNEKLFF

V gene: TRBV11-2
D gene: NA
J gene: TRBJ2-7
CDR3 protein: CASSVSLSGQAYEQYF

V gene: TRBV20-1
D gene: TRBD1
J gene: TRBJ1-6
CDR3 protein: CSAVDRVGNSPLHF

V gene: TRBV4-3
D gene: TRBD1
J gene: TRBJ2-2
CDR3 protein: CASSQGPTGDYDGELFF

V gene: TRBV2
D gene: TRBD1
J gene: TRBJ2-7
CDR3 protein: CASSATPFRQGIYEQYF

V gene: TRBV20-1
D gene: TRBD1
J gene: TRBJ2-7
CDR3 protein: CTGQGTYEQYF

V gene: TRBV20-1
D gene: TRBD1
J gene: TRBJ2-5
CDR3 protein: CSTGGGETQYF

V gene: TRBV2
D gene: NA
J gene: TRBJ2-7
CDR3 protein: CASSDIPSGREDEQYF

V gene: TRBV20-1
D gene: NA
J gene: TRBJ2-7
CDR3 protein: CSAKITRYEQYF

V gene: TRBV12-3/TRBV12-4
D gene: TRBD1
J gene: TRBJ1-5
CDR3 protein: CASSLMGQGNQPQHF

V gene: TRBV5-1
D gene: TRBD1
J gene: TRBJ1-2
CDR3 protein: CASSRGQATYGYTF

V gene: TRBV6-1
D gene: NA
J gene: TRBJ1-2
CDR3 protein: CASSQAQGGLGNYGYTF

V gene: TRBV7-2
D gene: NA
J gene: TRBJ1-5
CDR3 protein: CASSLRQGPGWPQHF

V gene: TRBV12-3/TRBV12-4
D gene: TRBD1
J gene: TRBJ2-2
CDR3 protein: CASSSGTGWGTGELFF

V gene: TRBV10-3
D gene: TRBD1
J gene: TRBJ2-5
CDR3 protein: CATTRDRGETQYF

V gene: TRBV11-2
D gene: NA
J gene: TRBJ2-2
CDR3 protein: CASSLDPGGPPRELFF

V gene: TRBV5-1
D gene: TRBD1
J gene: TRBJ2-7
CDR3 protein: CASSFPGQGLWEQYF

V gene: TRBV11-2
D gene: NA
J gene: TRBJ2-2
CDR3 protein: CASSLSWGKRDGELFF

V gene: TRBV2
D gene: TRBD2
J gene: TRBJ2-5
CDR3 protein: CASTVTPSGETQYF

V gene: TRBV12-3/TRBV12-4
D gene: TRBD1
J gene: TRBJ2-5
CDR3 protein: CASSSNRQGKETQYF

V gene: TRBV15
D gene: NA
J gene: TRBJ2-6
CDR3 protein: CATSSYRTGANVLTF

V gene: TRBV7-2
D gene: NA
J gene: TRBJ1-3
CDR3 protein: CASRTTGAGNTIYF

V gene: TRBV4-1
D gene: TRBD2
J gene: TRBJ2-2
CDR3 protein: CASSQALAGGSAGELFF

V gene: TRBV7-9
D gene: NA
J gene: TRBJ2-7
CDR3 protein: CASSTGSMRYF

V gene: TRBV6-2/TRBV6-3
D gene: TRBD1
J gene: TRBJ1-5
CDR3 protein: CASSYSGQYQPQHF

V gene: TRBV7-8
D gene: NA
J gene: TRBJ1-5
CDR3 protein: CASSLKLGHRQPQHF

V gene: TRBV4-3
D gene: TRBD1
J gene: TRBJ2-7
CDR3 protein: CASSQLDRSDYEQYF

V gene: TRBV6-1
D gene: NA
J gene: TRBJ1-5
CDR3 protein: CASSLSGPWPQHF

V gene: TRBV20-1
D gene: NA
J gene: TRBJ1-1
CDR3 protein: CSARFMEVNTEAFF

V gene: TRBV7-9
D gene: NA
J gene: TRBJ2-2
CDR3 protein: CASSQASAPSTGELFF

V gene: TRBV5-1
D gene: NA
J gene: TRBJ2-7
CDR3 protein: CASSWTGRSRVEQYF

V gene: TRBV12-3/TRBV12-4
D gene: NA
J gene: TRBJ2-6
CDR3 protein: CASSTTGSNVLTF

V gene: TRBV25-1
D gene: NA
J gene: TRBJ2-3
CDR3 protein: CASSTFTNPTDTQYF

V gene: TRBV2
D gene: NA
J gene: TRBJ1-1
CDR3 protein: CASPKGCRENTEAFF

V gene: TRBV7-9
D gene: NA
J gene: TRBJ2-7
CDR3 protein: CASSSGSANYEQYF

V gene: TRBV12-3/TRBV12-4
D gene: TRBD1
J gene: TRBJ1-5
CDR3 protein: CASSPRGRRDQPQHF

V gene: TRBV10-3
D gene: NA
J gene: TRBJ2-5
CDR3 protein: CAISDPPRPGGGETQYF